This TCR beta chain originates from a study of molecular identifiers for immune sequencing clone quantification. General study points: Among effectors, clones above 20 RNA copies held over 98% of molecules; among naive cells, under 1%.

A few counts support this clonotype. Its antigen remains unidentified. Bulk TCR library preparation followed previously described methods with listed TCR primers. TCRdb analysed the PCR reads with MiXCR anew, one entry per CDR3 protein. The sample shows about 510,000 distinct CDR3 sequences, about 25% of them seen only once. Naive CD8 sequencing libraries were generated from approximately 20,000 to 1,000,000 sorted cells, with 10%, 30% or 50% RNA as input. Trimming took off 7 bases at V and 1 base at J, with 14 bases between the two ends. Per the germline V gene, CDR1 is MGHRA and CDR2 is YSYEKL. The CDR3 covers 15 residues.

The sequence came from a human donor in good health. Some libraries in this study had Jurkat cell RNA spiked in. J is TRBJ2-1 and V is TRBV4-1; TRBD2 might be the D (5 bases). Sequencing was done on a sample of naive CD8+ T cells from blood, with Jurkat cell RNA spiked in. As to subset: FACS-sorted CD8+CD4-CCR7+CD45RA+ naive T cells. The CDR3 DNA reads TGCGCCAGCAACGTAGACCCGGGGTCCTACAATGAGCAGTTCTTC. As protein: CASNVDPGSYNEQFF.